The 14 T cell receptor beta chains below were found in one sample sequenced in a study of CD8 T cells in Susac syndrome. Random hexamers served to reverse transcribe roughly 0.45 to 1 ug RNA. Each CDR3 protein gets one entry after TCRdb re-called the immunoSEQ multiplex PCR reads with MiXCR. Among around 85,000 distinct CDR3 sequences listed, around 95% were seen once. Sequences were obtained from CD8+ T cells from PBMCs. These receptors were collected from a human donor with Susac syndrome.

The chain recombines TRBV14 with TRBJ1-1; TRBD1 agrees at 7 bases. Losses at the gene ends were 1 base for V and 0 bases for J; bases not matched to a gene: 8. Per the germline V gene, CDR1 is SGHDN and CDR2 is FVKESK. There are 17 residues in the CDR3. CDR3 in DNA: TGTGCCAGCAGCCAAGTTGAAGGGGGCGGGATGAACACTGAAGCTTTCTTT. It codes for CASSQVEGGGMNTEAFF.

The chain couples TRBV20-1 to TRBJ1-5; no clear D. V gave up 5 bases and J gave up 5 bases, with 19 bases separating them. The CDR3 is 15 amino acids. Germline values: CDR1 DFQATT, CDR2 SNEGSKA (reference sequence). The CDR3 nucleotides read TGCAGTGCTCCGGTTAGCGGAGAATTGGATCAGCCCCAGCATTTT. Its protein is CSAPVSGELDQPQHF.

This clonotype was recorded only once. V is TRBV2 and J is TRBJ2-1; D is unclear. The CDR3 extends over 16 amino acids. Germline-derived CDR1 and CDR2 are SNHLY and FYNNEI. V shed 7 bases and J shed 0 bases, with 16 bases lying between them. This CDR3 reads CASTPVADSSYNEQFF. The DNA for the CDR3 is TGTGCCAGCACCCCGGTGGCGGATAGCTCCTACAATGAGCAGTTCTTC.

The CDR3 loop is CASSLGPNEQFF. The CDR3 bases are TGTGCCAGCAGTTTAGGACCCAATGAGCAGTTCTTC. The rearrangement uses TRBV12-3 or TRBV12-4 and TRBJ2-1; D not resolved. V lost 1 base, J lost 6 bases, and 4 bases lay in between. CDR3 length: 12 residues.

The chain recombines TRBV3-1 with TRBJ2-1, with 7 bases fitting TRBD2. V shed 1 base and J 6 bases; nucleotides not matched to a gene: 9. The CDR3 covers 16 residues. Germline CDR1 and CDR2: LGHDT and YNNKEL (reference sequence). For the CDR3, the DNA is TGTGCCAGCAGCCAAGCCGGACTAGGACGGCGCAATGAGCAGTTCTTC. This translates into CASSQAGLGRRNEQFF.

This clonotype showed up just once. V and J are TRBV5-4 and TRBJ2-7, with unresolved D. V was shortened by 4 bases and J by 6 bases, with 17 bases between the two germline ends. This CDR3 has 14 amino acids. Per the germline V gene, CDR1 is SGHNT and CDR2 is YYREEE (reference sequence). The CDR3 region is CASSGQKGSLEQYF. The DNA for the CDR3 is TGTGCCAGCAGCGGGCAAAAAGGGTCCCTCGAGCAGTACTTC.

About this clonotype itself: One junction end does not reproduce the germline sequence, and a read error may be involved. The chain links TRBV9 to TRBJ2-1; 12 nucleotides line up with TRBD2. The CDR3 spans 15 residues. Germline CDR1 and CDR2: SGDLS and YYNGEE. CDR3: CASSWTSGEYNKQFF. The CDR3 DNA reads as TGTGCCAGCAGCTGGACTAGCGGGGAATACAATAAGCAGTTCTTC.

This sequence joins TRBV29-1 and TRBJ2-3; tentatively, D is TRBD1 (6 bases). CDR3 size: 14 residues. Trimming took off 0 bases at V and 2 bases at J, with 9 bases between the two ends. Looked up from germline, CDR1 is SQVTM and CDR2 is ANQGSEA. This CDR3 is CSVEEGAPTDTQYF. The CDR3 coding sequence is TGCAGCGTTGAAGAGGGGGCTCCCACAGATACGCAGTATTTT.

The J gene is TRBJ2-3, the V gene TRBV7-8, with D unresolved. The germline V and J ends were trimmed by 5 bases and 0 bases, with 15 bases remaining between them. This CDR3 has 16 amino acids. Germline CDR1 and CDR2: SGHVS and FQNEAQ. CDR3 sequence: CASSHSSSWSTDTQYF. DNA of the CDR3: TGTGCCAGCAGCCACAGCTCTAGTTGGAGCACAGATACGCAGTATTTT.

The rearrangement uses TRBV19 and TRBJ1-1, with 7 bases lining up with TRBD1. The J segment lost 3 bases and the V segment lost 10 bases, leaving 8 bases of the junction unmatched. This CDR3 has 13 amino acids. In germline, CDR1 is LNHDA, CDR2 SQIVND (reference sequence). The CDR3 loop is CATTLGQDTEAFF. CDR3 coding DNA: TGTGCCACGACCCTTGGACAGGACACTGAAGCTTTCTTT.

The table lists this clonotype with a few counts. The chain is built from TRBV6-1 and TRBJ2-2; D is ambiguous. Germline loops: CDR1 MNHNS, CDR2 SASEGT. This CDR3 spans 13 amino acids. Trimming took 6 bases from V and 5 from J, leaving 10 bases between them. CDR3 nucleotides: TGTGCCAGCAGACGGACGGAAACCGGGGAGCTGTTTTTT. Residues: CASRRTETGELFF.

The chain links TRBV20-1 to TRBJ2-7, with a possible D match to TRBD2 (5 bases). The CDR3 is made up of 16 amino acids. The V and J ends lost 3 bases and 4 bases respectively, with 22 bases between them. CDR1 DFQATT and CDR2 SNEGSKA come from the germline V gene (reference sequence). The CDR3 coding sequence is TGCAGTGCTAGGGCAGGCTACCGGGCCGAGGGTTACGAGCAGTACTTC. Protein product: CSARAGYRAEGYEQYF.

CDR3 coding DNA: TGTGCCAGCAGGGATATTGAAGCTTTCTTT. It translates to CASRDIEAFF. The chain uses TRBV6-6 and TRBJ1-1; D call uncertain. The CDR3 extends over 10 amino acids. CDR1 MNHNY and CDR2 SVGAGI come from the germline V gene (reference sequence). Trimming left V 6 bases short and J 7 bases short, with 6 bases between.

V usage is TRBV7-2 and J usage is TRBJ2-1; D perhaps matches TRBD1 (5 bases). The CDR3 runs 13 residues. The V gene lost 4 bases and the J gene lost 9 bases, with 13 bases spanning the gap. The germline gives CDR1 SGHTA, CDR2 FQGNSA. The CDR3, as DNA: TGTGCCAGCAGCTGGCTTCAGGGCGCTGAGCAGTTCTTC. It is translated as CASSWLQGAEQFF.